This entry features one T cell receptor beta chain sequence. Donors comprised healthy HIV-negative adults lacking recent acute infections or vaccinations. The study drew all its donors from Caucasian adults living in Nashville, Tennessee. This specimen comes from a study of shared clonotypes between healthy human individuals. The table came from immunoSEQ multiplex PCR; TCRdb's copy has only in-frame clones and leaves some out. The sample holds approximately 2.5 million clones, roughly 93% seen once. The sample taken for sequencing was naive CD4+ T cells from PBMCs. The sample's subset: CD45RA+ positively selected. The origin of this receptor is a man younger than 30 in good health. Some clones in this sample may be carry-over from other donors' samples.

CDR3 sequence: CASRPGTARLDEQFF. In nucleotides, the CDR3 is TGTGCCAGCAGGCCTGGGACGGCGAGGCTCGATGAGCAGTTCTTC. V is TRBV27 and J is TRBJ2-1, with D possibly being TRBD1 or TRBD2 (5 bases each). The CDR3 is made up of 15 amino acids. Germline V gene lookup returns CDR1 MNHEY and CDR2 SMNVEV (reference sequence). Trimming cost V 6 bases and J 8 bases, with 20 bases left between them.